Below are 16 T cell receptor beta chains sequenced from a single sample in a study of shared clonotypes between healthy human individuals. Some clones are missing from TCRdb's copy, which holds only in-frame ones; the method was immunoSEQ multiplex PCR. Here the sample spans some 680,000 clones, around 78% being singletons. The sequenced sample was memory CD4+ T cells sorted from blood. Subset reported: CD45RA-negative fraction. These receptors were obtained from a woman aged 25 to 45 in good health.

DNA for the CDR3: TGCGCCAGCAGCTTGGACGGACAGGGTAGGGGCGGGCAGACCCAGTACTTC. It specifies CASSLDGQGRGGQTQYF. The chain carries TRBV5-1 and TRBJ2-5; 8 bases line up with TRBD1. Germline loops: CDR1 SGHRS, CDR2 YFSETQ. J gave up 6 bases and V 0 bases, and 13 bases lay outside the gene matches. The CDR3 is 17 residues long.

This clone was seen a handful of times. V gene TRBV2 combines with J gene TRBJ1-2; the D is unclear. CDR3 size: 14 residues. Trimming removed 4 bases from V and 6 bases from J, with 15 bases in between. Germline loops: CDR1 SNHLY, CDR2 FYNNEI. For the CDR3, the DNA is TGTGCCAGCAGTGTGAGGCCGGTTGGTGATGGCTACACCTTC. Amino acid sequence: CASSVRPVGDGYTF.

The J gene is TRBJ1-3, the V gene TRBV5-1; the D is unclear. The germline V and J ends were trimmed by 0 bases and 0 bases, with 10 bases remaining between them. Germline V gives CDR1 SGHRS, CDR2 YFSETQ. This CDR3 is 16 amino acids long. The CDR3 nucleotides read TGCGCCAGCAGCTTGGCAGCACCCAGCTCTGGAAACACCATATATTTT. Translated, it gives CASSLAAPSSGNTIYF.

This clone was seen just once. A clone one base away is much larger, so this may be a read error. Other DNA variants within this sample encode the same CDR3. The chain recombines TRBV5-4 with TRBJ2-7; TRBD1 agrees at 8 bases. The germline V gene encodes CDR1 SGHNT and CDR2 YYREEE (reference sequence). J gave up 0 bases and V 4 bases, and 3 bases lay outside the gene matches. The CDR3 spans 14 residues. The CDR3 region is CASSRDRSSYEQYF. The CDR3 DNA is TGTGCCAGCAGCCGGGACAGGAGCTCCTACGAGCAGTACTTC.

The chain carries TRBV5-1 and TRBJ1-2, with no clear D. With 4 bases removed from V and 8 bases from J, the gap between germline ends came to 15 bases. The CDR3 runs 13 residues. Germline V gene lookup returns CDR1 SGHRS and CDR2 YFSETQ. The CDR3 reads CASSPQEVGGYTF. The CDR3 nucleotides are TGCGCCAGCAGCCCGCAGGAGGTTGGGGGCTACACCTTC. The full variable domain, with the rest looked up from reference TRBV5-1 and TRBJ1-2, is KAGVTQTPRYLIKTRGQQVTLSCSPISGHRSVSWYQQTPGQGLQFLFEYFSETQRNKGNFPGRFSGRQFSNSRSEMNVSTLELGDSALYLCASSPQEVGGYTFGSGTRLTVV.

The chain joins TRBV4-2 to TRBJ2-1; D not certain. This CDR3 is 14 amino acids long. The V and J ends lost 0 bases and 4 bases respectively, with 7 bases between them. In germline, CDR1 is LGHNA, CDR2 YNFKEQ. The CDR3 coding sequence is TGTGCCAGCAGCCAAGACAAGGTATACAATGAGCAGTTCTTC. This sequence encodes CASSQDKVYNEQFF.

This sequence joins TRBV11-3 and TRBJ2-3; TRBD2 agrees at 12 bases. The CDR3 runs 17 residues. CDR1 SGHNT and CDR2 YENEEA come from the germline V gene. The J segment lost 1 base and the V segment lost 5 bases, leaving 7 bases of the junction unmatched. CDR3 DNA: TGTGCCAGCAGCCCAGGACTAGCGGGGCTGGGCACAGATACGCAGTATTTT. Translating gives CASSPGLAGLGTDTQYF.

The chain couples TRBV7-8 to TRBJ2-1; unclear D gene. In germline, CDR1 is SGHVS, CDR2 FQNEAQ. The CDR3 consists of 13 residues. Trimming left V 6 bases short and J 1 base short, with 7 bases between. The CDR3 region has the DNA TGTGCCAGCAGACAAGGTTCCTACAATGAGCAGTTCTTC. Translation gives CASRQGSYNEQFF.

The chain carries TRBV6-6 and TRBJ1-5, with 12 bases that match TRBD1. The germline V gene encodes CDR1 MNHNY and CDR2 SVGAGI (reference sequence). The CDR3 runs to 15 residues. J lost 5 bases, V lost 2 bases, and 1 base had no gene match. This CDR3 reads CASSYGTGGDQPQHF. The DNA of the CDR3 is TGTGCCAGCAGTTACGGGACAGGGGGCGATCAGCCCCAGCATTTT.

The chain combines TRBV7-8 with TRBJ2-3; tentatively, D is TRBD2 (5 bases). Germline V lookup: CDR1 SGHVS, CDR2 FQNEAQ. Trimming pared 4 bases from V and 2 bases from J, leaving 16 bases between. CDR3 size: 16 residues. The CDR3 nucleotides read TGTGCCAGCAGCTCCGATCGGTGGGGAGACACAGATACGCAGTATTTT. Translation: CASSSDRWGDTDTQYF.

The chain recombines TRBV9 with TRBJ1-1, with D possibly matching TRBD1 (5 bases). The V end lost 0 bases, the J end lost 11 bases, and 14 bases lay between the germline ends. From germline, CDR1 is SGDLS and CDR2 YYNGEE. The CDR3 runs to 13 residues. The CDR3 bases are TGTGCCAGCAGCGTAGTCAACGGGGGTATGGCTTTCTTT. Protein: CASSVVNGGMAFF.

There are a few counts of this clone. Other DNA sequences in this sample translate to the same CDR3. CDR3 nucleotide sequence: TGTGCCAGCTCAGGGCTGAACACTGAAGCTTTCTTT. This encodes CASSGLNTEAFF. The chain couples TRBV18 to TRBJ1-1; D unresolved. Germline values: CDR1 KGHSH, CDR2 LQKENI. Trimming took 5 bases from V and 0 from J, leaving 4 bases between them. This CDR3 has 12 residues.

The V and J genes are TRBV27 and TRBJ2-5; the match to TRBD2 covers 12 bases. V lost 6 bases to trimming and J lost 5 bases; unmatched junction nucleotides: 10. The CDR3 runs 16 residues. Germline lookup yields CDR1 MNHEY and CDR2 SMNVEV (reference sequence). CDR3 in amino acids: CASRNLAGGRRETQYF. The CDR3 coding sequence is TGTGCCAGCAGGAATCTAGCGGGAGGGCGGAGGGAGACCCAGTACTTC.

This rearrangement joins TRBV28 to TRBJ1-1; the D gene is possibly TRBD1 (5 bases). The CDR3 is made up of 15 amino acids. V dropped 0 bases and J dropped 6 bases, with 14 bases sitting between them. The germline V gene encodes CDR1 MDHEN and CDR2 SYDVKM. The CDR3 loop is CASSLWSGGFAEAFF. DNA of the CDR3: TGTGCCAGCAGTTTATGGTCCGGGGGGTTTGCTGAAGCTTTCTTT.

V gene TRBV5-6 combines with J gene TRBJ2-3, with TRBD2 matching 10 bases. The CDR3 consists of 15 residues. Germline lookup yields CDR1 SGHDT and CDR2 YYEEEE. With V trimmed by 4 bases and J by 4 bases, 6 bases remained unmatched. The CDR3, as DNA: TGTGCCAGCAGCCGACTAGCGGGTGTCGCAGATACGCAGTATTTT. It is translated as CASSRLAGVADTQYF.

The CDR3 region has the DNA TGTGCCAGCAGTGAAGGCCAGGGGGCCGCCTATGGCTACACCTTC. It yields the protein CASSEGQGAAYGYTF. This chain uses TRBV2 with TRBJ1-2; TRBD1 aligns across 8 bases. Trimming took 1 base from V and 4 from J; bases not matched to a gene: 5. The length of the CDR3 is 15 residues. Germline-derived CDR1 and CDR2 are SNHLY and FYNNEI.